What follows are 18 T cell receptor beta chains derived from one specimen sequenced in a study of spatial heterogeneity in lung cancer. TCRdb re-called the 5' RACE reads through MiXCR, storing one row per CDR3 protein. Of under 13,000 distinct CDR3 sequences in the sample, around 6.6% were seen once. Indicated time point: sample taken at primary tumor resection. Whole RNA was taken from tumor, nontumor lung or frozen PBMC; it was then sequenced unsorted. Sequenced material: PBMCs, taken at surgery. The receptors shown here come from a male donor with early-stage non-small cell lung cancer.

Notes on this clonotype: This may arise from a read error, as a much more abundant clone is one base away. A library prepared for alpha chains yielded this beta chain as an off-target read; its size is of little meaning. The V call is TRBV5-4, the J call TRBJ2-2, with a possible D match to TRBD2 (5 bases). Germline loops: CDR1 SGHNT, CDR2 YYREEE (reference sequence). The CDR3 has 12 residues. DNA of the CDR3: TGTGCCAGCAGCCCCCATGCCGGGGAGCTGTTGTTT. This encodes CASSPHAGELLF.

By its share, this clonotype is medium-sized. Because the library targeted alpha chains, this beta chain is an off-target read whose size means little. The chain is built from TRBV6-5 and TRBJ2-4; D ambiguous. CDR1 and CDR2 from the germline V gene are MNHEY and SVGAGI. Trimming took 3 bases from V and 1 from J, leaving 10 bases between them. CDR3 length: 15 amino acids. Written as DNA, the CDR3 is TGTGCCAGCAGTTATGGCGCTTATGCCAAAAACATTCAGTACTTC. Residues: CASSYGAYAKNIQYF.

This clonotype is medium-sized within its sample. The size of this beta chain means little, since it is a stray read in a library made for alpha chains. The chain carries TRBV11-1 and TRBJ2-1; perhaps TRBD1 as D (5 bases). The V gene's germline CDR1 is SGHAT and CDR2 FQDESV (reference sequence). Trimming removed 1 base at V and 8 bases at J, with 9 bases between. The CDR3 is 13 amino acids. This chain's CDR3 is CASSLVRADEQFF. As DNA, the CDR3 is TGTGCCAGCAGCTTAGTCAGGGCCGATGAGCAGTTCTTC.

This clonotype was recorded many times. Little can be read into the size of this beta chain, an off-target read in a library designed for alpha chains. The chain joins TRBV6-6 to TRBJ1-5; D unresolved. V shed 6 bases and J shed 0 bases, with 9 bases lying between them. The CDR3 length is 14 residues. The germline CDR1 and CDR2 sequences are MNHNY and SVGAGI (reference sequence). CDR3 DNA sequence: TGTGCCAGCAGCCAGTCTCATAGCAATCAGCCCCAGCATTTT. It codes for CASSQSHSNQPQHF.

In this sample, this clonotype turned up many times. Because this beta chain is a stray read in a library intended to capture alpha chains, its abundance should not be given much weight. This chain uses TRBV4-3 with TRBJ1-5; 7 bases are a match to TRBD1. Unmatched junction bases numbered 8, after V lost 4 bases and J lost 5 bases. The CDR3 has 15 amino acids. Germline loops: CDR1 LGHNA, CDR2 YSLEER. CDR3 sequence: CASSRLQGPDQPQHF. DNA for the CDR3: TGCGCCAGCAGCCGTCTACAGGGGCCGGATCAGCCCCAGCATTTT.

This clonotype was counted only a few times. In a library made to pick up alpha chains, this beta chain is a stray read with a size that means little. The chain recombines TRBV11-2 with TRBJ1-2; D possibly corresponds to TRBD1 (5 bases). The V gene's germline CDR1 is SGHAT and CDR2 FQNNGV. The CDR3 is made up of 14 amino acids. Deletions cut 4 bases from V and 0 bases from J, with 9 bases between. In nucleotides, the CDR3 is TGTGCCAGCAGCTCGACGGGGCCTAACTATGGCTACACCTTC. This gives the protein CASSSTGPNYGYTF.

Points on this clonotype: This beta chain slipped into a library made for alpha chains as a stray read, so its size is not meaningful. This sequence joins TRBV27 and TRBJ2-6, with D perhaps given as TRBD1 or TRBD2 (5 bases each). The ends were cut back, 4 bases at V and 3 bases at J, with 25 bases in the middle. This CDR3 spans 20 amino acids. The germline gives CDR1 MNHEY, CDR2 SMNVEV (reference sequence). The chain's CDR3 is CASSSNSRDGGLGGANVLTF. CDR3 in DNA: TGTGCCAGCAGTTCCAACTCCCGGGACGGCGGGTTAGGTGGGGCCAACGTCCTGACTTTC.

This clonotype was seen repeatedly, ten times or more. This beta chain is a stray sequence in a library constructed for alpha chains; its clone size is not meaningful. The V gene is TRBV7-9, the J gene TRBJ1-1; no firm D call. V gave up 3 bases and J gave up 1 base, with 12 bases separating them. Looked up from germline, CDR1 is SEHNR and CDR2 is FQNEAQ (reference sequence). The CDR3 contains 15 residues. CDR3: CASSFSAGGNTEAFF. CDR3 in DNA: TGTGCCAGCAGCTTTAGCGCAGGTGGGAACACTGAAGCTTTCTTT.

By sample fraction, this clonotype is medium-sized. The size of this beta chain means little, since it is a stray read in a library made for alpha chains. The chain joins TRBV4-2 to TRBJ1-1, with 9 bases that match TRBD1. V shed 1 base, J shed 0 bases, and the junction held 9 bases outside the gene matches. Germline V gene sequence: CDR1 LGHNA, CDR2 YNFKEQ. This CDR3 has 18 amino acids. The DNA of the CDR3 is TGTGCCAGCAGCCAAGGGGGGGGACAGGGCCTCTTGAACACTGAAGCTTTCTTT. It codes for CASSQGGGQGLLNTEAFF.

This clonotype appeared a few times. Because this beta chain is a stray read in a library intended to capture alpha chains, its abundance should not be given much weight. DNA of the CDR3: TGTGCCAGCAGCCCTTACGACGGATACGAGCAGTACTTC. Amino acid sequence: CASSPYDGYEQYF. The chain employs TRBV9 and TRBJ2-7; unclear D gene. V dropped 4 bases and J dropped 4 bases, with 12 bases sitting between them. The CDR3 is made up of 13 amino acids. Germline CDR1 SGDLS, CDR2 YYNGEE. The variable domain in full, with the rest retrieved from reference TRBV9 and TRBJ2-7, is DSGVTQTPKHLITATGQRVTLRCSPRSGDLSVYWYQQSLDQGLQFLIQYYNGEERAKGNILERFSAQQFPDLHSELNLSSLELGDSALYFCASSPYDGYEQYFGPGTRLTVT.

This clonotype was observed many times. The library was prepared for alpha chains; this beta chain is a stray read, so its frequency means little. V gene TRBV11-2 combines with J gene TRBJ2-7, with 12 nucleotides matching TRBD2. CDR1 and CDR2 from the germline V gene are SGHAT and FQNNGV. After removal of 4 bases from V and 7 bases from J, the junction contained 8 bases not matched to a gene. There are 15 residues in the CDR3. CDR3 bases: TGTGCCAGCAGCTACGGACTAGCGGGATTTAAGGAGCAGTACTTC. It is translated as CASSYGLAGFKEQYF.

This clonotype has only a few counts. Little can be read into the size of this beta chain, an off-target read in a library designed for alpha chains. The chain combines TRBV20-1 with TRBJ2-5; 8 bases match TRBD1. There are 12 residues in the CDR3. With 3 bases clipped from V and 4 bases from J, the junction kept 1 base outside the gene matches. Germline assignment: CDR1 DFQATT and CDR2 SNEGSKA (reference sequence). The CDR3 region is CSASRGRETQYF. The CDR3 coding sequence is TGCAGTGCTAGCAGGGGGCGAGAGACCCAGTACTTC.

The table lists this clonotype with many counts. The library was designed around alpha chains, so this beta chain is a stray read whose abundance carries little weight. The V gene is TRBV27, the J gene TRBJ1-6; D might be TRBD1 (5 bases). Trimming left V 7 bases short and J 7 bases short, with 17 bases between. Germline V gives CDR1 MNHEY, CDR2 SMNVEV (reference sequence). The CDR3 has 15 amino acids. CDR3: CASTARRVGNSPLHF. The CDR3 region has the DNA TGTGCCAGCACCGCCCGCAGGGTAGGAAATTCACCCCTCCACTTT.

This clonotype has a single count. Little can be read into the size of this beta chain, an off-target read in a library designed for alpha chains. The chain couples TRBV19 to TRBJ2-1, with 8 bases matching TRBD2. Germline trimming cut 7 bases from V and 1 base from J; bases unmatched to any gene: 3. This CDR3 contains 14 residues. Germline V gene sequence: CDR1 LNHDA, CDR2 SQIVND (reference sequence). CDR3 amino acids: CASKASGSYNEQFF. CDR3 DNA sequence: TGTGCCAGTAAGGCTAGCGGGTCCTACAATGAGCAGTTCTTC.

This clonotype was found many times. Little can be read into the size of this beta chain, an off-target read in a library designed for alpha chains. The CDR3 DNA reads TGTGCCAGCAGTTACTCGTCATTCACGACACTCATGAACACTGAAGCTTTCTTT. Translating it yields CASSYSSFTTLMNTEAFF. V usage is TRBV6-2 or TRBV6-3 and J usage is TRBJ1-1; unclear D gene. This CDR3 comprises 18 residues. CDR1 and CDR2 (germline): MNHEY, SVGEGT. Trimming removed 0 bases at V and 0 bases at J, with 17 bases between.

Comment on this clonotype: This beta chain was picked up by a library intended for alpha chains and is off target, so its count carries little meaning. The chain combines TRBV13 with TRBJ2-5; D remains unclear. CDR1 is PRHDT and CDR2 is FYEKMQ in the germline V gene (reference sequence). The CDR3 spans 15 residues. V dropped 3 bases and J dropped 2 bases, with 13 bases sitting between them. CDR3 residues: CASSLGRAAQETQYF. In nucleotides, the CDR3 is TGTGCCAGCAGCTTGGGAAGGGCAGCTCAAGAGACCCAGTACTTC.

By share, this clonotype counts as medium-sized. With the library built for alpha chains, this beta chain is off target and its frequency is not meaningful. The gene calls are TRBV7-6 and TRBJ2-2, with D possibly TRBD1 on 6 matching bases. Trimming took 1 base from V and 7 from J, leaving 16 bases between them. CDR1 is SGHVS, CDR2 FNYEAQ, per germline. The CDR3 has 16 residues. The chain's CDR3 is CASSLVEQGQGGELFF. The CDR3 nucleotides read TGTGCCAGCAGCTTAGTCGAGCAGGGGCAAGGCGGGGAGCTGTTTTTT. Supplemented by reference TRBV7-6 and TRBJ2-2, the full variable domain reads GAGVSQSPRYKVTKRGQDVALRCDPISGHVSLYWYRQALGQGPEFLTYFNYEAQQDKSGLPNDRFSAERPEGSISTLTIQRTEQRDSAMYRCASSLVEQGQGGELFFGEGSRLTVL.

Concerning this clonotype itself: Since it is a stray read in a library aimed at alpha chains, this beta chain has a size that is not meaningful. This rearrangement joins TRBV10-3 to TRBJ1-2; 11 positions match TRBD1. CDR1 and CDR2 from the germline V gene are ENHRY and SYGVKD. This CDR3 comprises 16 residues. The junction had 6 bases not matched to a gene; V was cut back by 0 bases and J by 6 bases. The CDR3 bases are TGTGCCATCAGTGAGTCGAGGGACAGGGGGATGCATGGCTACACCTTC. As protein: CAISESRDRGMHGYTF.